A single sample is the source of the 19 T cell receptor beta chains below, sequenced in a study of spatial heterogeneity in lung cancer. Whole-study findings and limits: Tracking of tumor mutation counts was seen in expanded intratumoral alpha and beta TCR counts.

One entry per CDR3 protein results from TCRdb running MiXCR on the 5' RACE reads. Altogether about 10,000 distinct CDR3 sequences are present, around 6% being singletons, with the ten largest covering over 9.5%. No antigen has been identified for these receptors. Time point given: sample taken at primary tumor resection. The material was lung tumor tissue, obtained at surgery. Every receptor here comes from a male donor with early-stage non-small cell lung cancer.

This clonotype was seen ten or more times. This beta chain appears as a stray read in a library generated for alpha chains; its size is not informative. Here the CDR3 reads CASSREINSYNEQFF. DNA of the CDR3: TGTGCCAGCAGCCGGGAAATAAACTCCTACAATGAGCAGTTCTTC. The chain employs TRBV14 and TRBJ2-1; D unclear. V gave up 4 bases and J gave up 0 bases, with 10 bases separating them. The CDR3 loop spans 15 amino acids. Looked up from germline, CDR1 is SGHDN and CDR2 is FVKESK.

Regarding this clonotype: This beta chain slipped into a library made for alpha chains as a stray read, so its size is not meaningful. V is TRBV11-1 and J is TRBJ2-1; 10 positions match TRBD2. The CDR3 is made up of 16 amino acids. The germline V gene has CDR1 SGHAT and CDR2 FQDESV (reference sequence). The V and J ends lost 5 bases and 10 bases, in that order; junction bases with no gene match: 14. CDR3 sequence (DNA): TGTGCCAGCAGCCCTGCAGCGGGGGGGGCACCCCTCGAGCAGTTCTTC. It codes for CASSPAAGGAPLEQFF.

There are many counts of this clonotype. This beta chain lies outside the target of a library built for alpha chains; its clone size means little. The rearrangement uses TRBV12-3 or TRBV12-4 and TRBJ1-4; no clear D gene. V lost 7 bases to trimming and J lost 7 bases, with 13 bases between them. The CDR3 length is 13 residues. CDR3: CASTITGIEKLFF. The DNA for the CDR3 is TGTGCCAGCACCATAACGGGTATTGAAAAACTGTTTTTT.

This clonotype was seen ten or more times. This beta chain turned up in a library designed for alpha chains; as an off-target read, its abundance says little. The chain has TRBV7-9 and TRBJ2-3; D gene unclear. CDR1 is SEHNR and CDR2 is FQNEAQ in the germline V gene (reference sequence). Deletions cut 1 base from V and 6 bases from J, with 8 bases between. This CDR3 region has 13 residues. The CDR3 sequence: CASSLGLRDTQYF. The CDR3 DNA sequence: TGTGCCAGCAGCTTAGGTTTGCGGGATACGCAGTATTTT.

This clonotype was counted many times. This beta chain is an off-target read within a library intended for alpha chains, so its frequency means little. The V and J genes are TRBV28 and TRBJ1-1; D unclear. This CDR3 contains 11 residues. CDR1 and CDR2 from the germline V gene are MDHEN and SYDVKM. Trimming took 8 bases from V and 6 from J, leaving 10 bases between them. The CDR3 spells CASAGLAEAFF. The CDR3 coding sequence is TGTGCCAGCGCAGGACTAGCTGAAGCTTTCTTT. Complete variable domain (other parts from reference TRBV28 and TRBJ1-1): DVKVTQSSRYLVKRTGEKVFLECVQDMDHENMFWYRQDPGLGLRLIYFSYDVKMKEKGDIPEGYSVSREKKERFSLILESASTNQTSMYLCASAGLAEAFFGQGTRLTVV.

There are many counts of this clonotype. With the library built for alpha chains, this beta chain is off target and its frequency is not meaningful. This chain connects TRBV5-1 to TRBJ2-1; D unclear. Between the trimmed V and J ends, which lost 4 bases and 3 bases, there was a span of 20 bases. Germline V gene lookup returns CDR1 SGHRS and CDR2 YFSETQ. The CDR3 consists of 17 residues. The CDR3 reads CASSLTSFTPVYNEQFF. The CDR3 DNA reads TGCGCCAGCAGCCTCACCTCATTTACCCCCGTCTACAATGAGCAGTTCTTC.

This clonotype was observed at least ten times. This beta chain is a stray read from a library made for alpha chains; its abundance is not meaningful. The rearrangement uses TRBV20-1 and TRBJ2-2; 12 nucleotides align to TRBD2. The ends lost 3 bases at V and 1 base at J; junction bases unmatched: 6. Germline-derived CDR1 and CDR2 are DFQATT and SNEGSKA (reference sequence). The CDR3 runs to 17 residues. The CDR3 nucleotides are TGCAGTGCTAGTAGCCCGGGACTAGCGGGGAACACCGGGGAGCTGTTTTTT. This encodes CSASSPGLAGNTGELFF.

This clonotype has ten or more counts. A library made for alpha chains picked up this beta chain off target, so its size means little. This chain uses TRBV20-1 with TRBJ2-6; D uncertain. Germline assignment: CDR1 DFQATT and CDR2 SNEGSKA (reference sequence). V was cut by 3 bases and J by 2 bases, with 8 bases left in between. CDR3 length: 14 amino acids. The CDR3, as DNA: TGCAGTGCTAGGGTAGCTGCTGGGGCCAACGTCCTGACTTTC. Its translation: CSARVAAGANVLTF.

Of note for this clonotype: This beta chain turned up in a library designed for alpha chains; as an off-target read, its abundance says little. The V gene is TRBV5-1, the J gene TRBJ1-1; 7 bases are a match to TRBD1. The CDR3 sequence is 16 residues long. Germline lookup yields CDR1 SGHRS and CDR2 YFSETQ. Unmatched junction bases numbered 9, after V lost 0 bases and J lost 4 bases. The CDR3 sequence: CASSLARTGSVTEAFF. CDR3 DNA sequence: TGCGCCAGCAGCTTGGCTCGGACAGGTTCCGTCACTGAAGCTTTCTTT.

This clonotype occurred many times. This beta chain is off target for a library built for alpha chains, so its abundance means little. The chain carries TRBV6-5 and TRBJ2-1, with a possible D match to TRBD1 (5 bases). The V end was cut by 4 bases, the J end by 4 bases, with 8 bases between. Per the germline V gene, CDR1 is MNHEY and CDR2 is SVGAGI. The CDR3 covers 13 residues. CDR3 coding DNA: TGTGCCAGCAGTTTGACAGATTACAATGAGCAGTTCTTC. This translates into CASSLTDYNEQFF.

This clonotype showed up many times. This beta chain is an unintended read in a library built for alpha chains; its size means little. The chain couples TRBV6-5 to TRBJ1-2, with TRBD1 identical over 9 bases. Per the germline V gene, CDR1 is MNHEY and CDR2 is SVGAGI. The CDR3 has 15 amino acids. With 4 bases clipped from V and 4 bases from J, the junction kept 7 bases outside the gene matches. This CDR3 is CASSSLTGGSYGYTF. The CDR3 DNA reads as TGTGCCAGCAGTTCGCTGACAGGGGGGAGCTATGGCTACACCTTC.

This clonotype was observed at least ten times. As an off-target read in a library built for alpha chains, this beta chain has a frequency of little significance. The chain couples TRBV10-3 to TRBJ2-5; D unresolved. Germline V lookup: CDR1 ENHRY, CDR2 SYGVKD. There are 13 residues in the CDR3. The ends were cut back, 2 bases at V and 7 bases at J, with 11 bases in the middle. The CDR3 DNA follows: TGTGCCATCAGTGAGAATGCCCTGCCGACCCAGTACTTC. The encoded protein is CAISENALPTQYF.

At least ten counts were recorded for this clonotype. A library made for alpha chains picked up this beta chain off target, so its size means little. The CDR3 sequence: CASSVRDEQFF. The DNA for the CDR3 is TGCGCCAGCAGCGTCAGGGATGAGCAGTTCTTC. J is TRBJ2-1 and V is TRBV5-1; tentative D call: TRBD1 (5 bases). CDR3 length equals 11 residues. The germline V and J ends were trimmed by 4 bases and 8 bases, with 7 bases remaining between them. Germline lookup yields CDR1 SGHRS and CDR2 YFSETQ.

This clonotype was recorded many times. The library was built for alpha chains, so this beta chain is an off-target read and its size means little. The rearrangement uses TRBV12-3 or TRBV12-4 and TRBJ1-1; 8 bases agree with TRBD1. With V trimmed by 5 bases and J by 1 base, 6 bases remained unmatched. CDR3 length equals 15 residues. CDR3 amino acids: CASSLRQGTNTEAFF. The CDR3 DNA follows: TGTGCCAGCAGTCTCCGACAGGGGACGAACACTGAAGCTTTCTTT.

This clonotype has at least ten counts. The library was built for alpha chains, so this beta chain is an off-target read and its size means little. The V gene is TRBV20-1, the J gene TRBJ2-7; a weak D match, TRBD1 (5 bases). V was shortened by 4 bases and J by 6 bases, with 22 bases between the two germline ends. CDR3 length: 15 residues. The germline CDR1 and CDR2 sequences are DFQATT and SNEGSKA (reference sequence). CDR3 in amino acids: CSANEPRQRNGEQYF. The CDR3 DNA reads TGCAGTGCTAACGAACCGAGACAGAGGAATGGCGAGCAGTACTTC.

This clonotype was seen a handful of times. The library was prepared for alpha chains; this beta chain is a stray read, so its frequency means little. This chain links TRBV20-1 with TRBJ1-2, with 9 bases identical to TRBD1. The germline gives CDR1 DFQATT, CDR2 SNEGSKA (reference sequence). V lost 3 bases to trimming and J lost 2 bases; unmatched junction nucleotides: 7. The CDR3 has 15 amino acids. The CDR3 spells CSASGQGTTNYGYTF. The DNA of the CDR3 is TGCAGTGCTAGCGGACAGGGGACAACGAACTATGGCTACACCTTC.

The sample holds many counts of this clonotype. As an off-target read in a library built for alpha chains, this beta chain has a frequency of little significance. The CDR3 coding sequence is TGCGCCAGCAGCCAAGGGACCCCCGGGGAGCTGTTTTTT. This sequence encodes CASSQGTPGELFF. This rearrangement joins TRBV5-1 to TRBJ2-2; D assignment may be TRBD1 or TRBD2 (5 bases each). V shed 4 bases and J shed 6 bases, with 10 bases lying between them. The CDR3 sequence is 13 residues long. Germline V gives CDR1 SGHRS, CDR2 YFSETQ.

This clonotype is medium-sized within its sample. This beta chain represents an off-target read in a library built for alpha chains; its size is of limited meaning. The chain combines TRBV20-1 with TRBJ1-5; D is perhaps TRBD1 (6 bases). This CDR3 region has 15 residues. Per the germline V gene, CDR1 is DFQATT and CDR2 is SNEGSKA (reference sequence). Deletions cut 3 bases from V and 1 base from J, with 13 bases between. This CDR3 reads CSASTTGISNQPQHF. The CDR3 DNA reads TGCAGTGCTAGCACCACAGGGATCAGCAATCAGCCCCAGCATTTT.

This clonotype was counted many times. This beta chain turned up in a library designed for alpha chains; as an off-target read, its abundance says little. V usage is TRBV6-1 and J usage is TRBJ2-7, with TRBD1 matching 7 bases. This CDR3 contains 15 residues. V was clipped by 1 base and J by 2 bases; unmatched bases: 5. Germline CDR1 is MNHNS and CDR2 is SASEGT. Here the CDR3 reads CASSEGGTATYEQYF. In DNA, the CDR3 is TGTGCCAGCAGTGAAGGAGGGACAGCTACCTACGAGCAGTACTTC.